The 26 T cell receptor beta chains in this list originate from one sample, sequenced in a study of CD8+ T cells in alopecia areata. Treatment specified: oral pan-JAK inhibitor, 5-10 mg twice daily. Sequencing templates came from extracted RNA that was reverse transcribed into cDNA. Method: immunoSEQ multiplex PCR; TCRdb's copy keeps in-frame clones and lacks some. The data hold 150,000 to 200,000 clones, with 50% to 65% observed a single time. Sequencing used CD4+ T cells sorted from blood, obtained at week 24, from a patient treated with tofacitinib. The receptors derive from a human donor with alopecia areata.

This sequence joins TRBV5-1 and TRBJ2-5; tentatively, D is TRBD2 (5 bases). The CDR3 runs to 13 residues. Germline values: CDR1 SGHRS, CDR2 YFSETQ. Trimming removed 6 bases at V and 3 bases at J, with 12 bases between. The CDR3 DNA follows: TGCGCCAGCATGTTCGGAGGCGAAGAGACCCAGTACTTC. This gives the protein CASMFGGEETQYF.

The chain uses TRBV2 and TRBJ1-5; D unclear. Trimming cost V 6 bases and J 0 bases, with 9 bases left between them. This CDR3 has 14 residues. Germline CDR1 and CDR2: SNHLY and FYNNEI. This chain's CDR3 is CASRLGPSNQPQHF. The CDR3 DNA is TGTGCCAGCAGACTTGGACCTAGCAATCAGCCCCAGCATTTT.

Notes on this clone: The junction and the germline gene differ at one end; a read error may be behind it. The chain joins TRBV20-1 to TRBJ1-1; D remains unclear. Germline V gene data show CDR1 as DFQATT and CDR2 as SNEGSKA (reference sequence). The CDR3 is 8 residues long. The CDR3 spells CSARSELF. Written as DNA, the CDR3 is TGCAGTGCTAGAAGCGAACTCTTT.

This clone has just a few counts. The chain uses TRBV7-8 and TRBJ1-2, with TRBD1 matching over 7 bases. CDR1 is SGHVS and CDR2 is FQNEAQ in the germline V gene. This CDR3 has 13 amino acids. V was pared by 5 bases and J by 4 bases, with 4 bases of the junction left unmatched. CDR3 in DNA: TGTGCCAGCAGCGTTCGGGACAGCTATGGCTACACCTTC. Its protein product is CASSVRDSYGYTF.

This rearrangement joins TRBV29-1 to TRBJ2-7; D is unresolved. This CDR3 spans 11 amino acids. Germline values: CDR1 SQVTM, CDR2 ANQGSEA. Between the trimmed V and J ends, which lost 3 bases and 3 bases, there was a span of 6 bases. CDR3 bases: TGCAGCGTTGAGTCCGGCTACGAGCAGTACTTC. It encodes CSVESGYEQYF.

The V and J genes are TRBV5-1 and TRBJ2-2; D could derive from TRBD1 or TRBD2 (5 bases each). The CDR3 covers 16 residues. CDR1 and CDR2 from the germline V gene are SGHRS and YFSETQ. Trimming pared 2 bases from V and 4 bases from J, leaving 15 bases between. CDR3 residues: CASSFGSGGPTGELFF. CDR3 nucleotide sequence: TGCGCCAGCAGCTTCGGATCTGGGGGTCCCACCGGGGAGCTGTTTTTT.

This clone appeared a few times. The chain combines TRBV29-1 with TRBJ2-2, with a tentative D call TRBD2 (7 bases). The germline V gene has CDR1 SQVTM and CDR2 ANQGSEA. The ends were cut back, 4 bases at V and 5 bases at J, with 17 bases in the middle. CDR3 length: 15 residues. CDR3 bases: TGCAGCGTTGTCGAGGGGGGGTGGCTTACCGGGGAGCTGTTTTTT. Amino acid sequence: CSVVEGGWLTGELFF.

The chain carries TRBV7-2 and TRBJ2-5; 7 bases are shared with TRBD2. CDR1 SGHTA and CDR2 FQGNSA come from the germline V gene. The CDR3 has 13 residues. Losses at the gene ends were 9 bases for V and 4 bases for J; bases not matched to a gene: 8. This CDR3 reads CASAGVGRETQYF. CDR3 bases: TGTGCCAGTGCGGGGGTGGGTAGAGAGACCCAGTACTTC.

V is TRBV29-1 and J is TRBJ2-7; 7 nucleotides agree with TRBD2. CDR3 length: 14 residues. The germline V gene has CDR1 SQVTM and CDR2 ANQGSEA. Losses at the gene ends were 4 bases for V and 3 bases for J; bases not matched to a gene: 9. The chain's CDR3 is CSVVFPGLNYEQYF. CDR3 nucleotide sequence: TGCAGCGTTGTTTTCCCGGGACTAAACTACGAGCAGTACTTC.

This clone was detected only a few times. The chain combines TRBV7-6 with TRBJ2-5; possible D gene TRBD2, 5 bases. The CDR3 contains 14 residues. V was clipped by 5 bases and J by 4 bases, with 14 bases between them. Germline CDR1 reads SGHVS; CDR2 reads FNYEAQ. For the CDR3, the DNA is TGTGCCAGCAGCGCCCAAGCCGGGGTAGAGACCCAGTACTTC. Its translation: CASSAQAGVETQYF.

The CDR3 DNA sequence: TGTGCCTGGAGTGGAGTCTACGAGCAGTACTTC. Its translation is CAWSGVYEQYF. The chain recombines TRBV30 with TRBJ2-7; D is ambiguous. The CDR3 loop spans 11 amino acids. Trimming left V 1 base short and J 3 bases short, with 4 bases between. Germline CDR1 reads GTSNPN; CDR2 reads SVGIG (reference sequence).

The chain combines TRBV9 with TRBJ2-7; D might be TRBD2 (6 bases). Germline CDR1 is SGDLS and CDR2 is YYNGEE. This CDR3 spans 13 amino acids. V lost 0 bases and J lost 6, with 10 bases in between. The CDR3 sequence is CASSVEAGREQYF. CDR3 coding DNA: TGTGCCAGCAGCGTAGAAGCGGGTCGCGAGCAGTACTTC.

The chain is built from TRBV29-1 and TRBJ2-7, with D perhaps matching TRBD2 (5 bases). This CDR3 is built from 13 residues. CDR1 SQVTM and CDR2 ANQGSEA come from the germline V gene. The V gene lost 0 bases and the J gene lost 3 bases, with 9 bases spanning the gap. The CDR3 DNA is TGCAGCGTTGAAGATCCGGGGTTCTACGAGCAGTACTTC. Amino acids: CSVEDPGFYEQYF.

This chain joins TRBV5-1 and TRBJ2-1; a weak D match, TRBD1 (6 bases). The germline gives CDR1 SGHRS, CDR2 YFSETQ. V dropped 0 bases and J dropped 7 bases, with 11 bases sitting between them. The CDR3 extends over 14 amino acids. This CDR3 reads CASSLVHRANEQFF. CDR3 in DNA: TGCGCCAGCAGCTTGGTTCACAGGGCTAATGAGCAGTTCTTC.

The genes are TRBV29-1 and TRBJ1-2; D gene uncertain. There are 12 residues in the CDR3. V was trimmed by 1 base and J by 6 bases, leaving 9 bases between them. Germline CDR1 reads SQVTM; CDR2 reads ANQGSEA. The CDR3 protein is CSVEVEGHGYTF. The DNA for the CDR3 is TGCAGCGTTGAAGTGGAGGGTCATGGCTACACCTTC.

The chain is built from TRBV29-1 and TRBJ2-7; TRBD1 might be the D (6 bases). CDR1 is SQVTM, CDR2 ANQGSEA, per germline. This CDR3 has 14 amino acids. V was pared by 6 bases and J by 0 bases, with 15 bases between. CDR3 sequence reads: CSVVTGSYSYEQYF. CDR3 nucleotides: TGCAGCGTCGTAACAGGGAGCTACTCCTACGAGCAGTACTTC.

The chain has TRBV15 and TRBJ1-2, with D possibly being TRBD1 (5 bases). Trimming shortened V by 0 bases and J by 4 bases, and 9 bases separated the two germline ends. This CDR3 is built from 14 residues. Germline CDR1 LNHNV, CDR2 YYDKDF (reference sequence). CDR3 region: CATSRDVGAYGYTF. In nucleotides, the CDR3 is TGTGCCACCAGCAGAGATGTTGGGGCCTATGGCTACACCTTC.

The rearrangement links TRBV23-1 to TRBJ2-5, with D perhaps TRBD1 or TRBD2 (6 bases each). TRBV23-1 is sorted into the ORF group, with uncertain function. The CDR3 spans 14 residues. V was shortened by 0 bases and J by 4 bases, with 9 bases between the two germline ends. CDR3 loop: CASSQSGGLETQYF. CDR3 nucleotides: TGCGCCAGCAGTCAATCAGGGGGACTAGAGACCCAGTACTTC.

This clone was counted a few times. Other DNA sequences within the sample encode an identical CDR3. The chain is built from TRBV5-1 and TRBJ2-1, with D perhaps matching TRBD1 or TRBD2 (6 bases each). V was trimmed by 0 bases and J by 13 bases, leaving 8 bases between them. Per germline, CDR1 SGHRS and CDR2 YFSETQ. The CDR3 extends over 11 amino acids. The CDR3 region is CASSLEGGQFF. As DNA, the CDR3 is TGCGCCAGCAGCTTGGAGGGGGGACAGTTCTTC. Looking up the rest from reference TRBV5-1 and TRBJ2-1 gives the full variable domain: KAGVTQTPRYLIKTRGQQVTLSCSPISGHRSVSWYQQTPGQGLQFLFEYFSETQRNKGNFPGRFSGRQFSNSRSEMNVSTLELGDSALYLCASSLEGGQFFGPGTRLTVL.

This clone was seen only a few times. V usage is TRBV29-1 and J usage is TRBJ2-7; D is ambiguous. The CDR3 contains 12 residues. V was cut by 5 bases and J by 6 bases, with 14 bases left in between. From germline, CDR1 is SQVTM and CDR2 ANQGSEA. CDR3 sequence reads: CSVQSFGAEQYF. The CDR3 DNA reads as TGCAGCGTTCAGTCGTTTGGCGCCGAGCAGTACTTC.

This chain uses TRBV28 with TRBJ2-7; possibly TRBD1 or TRBD2 for D (5 bases each). Near its end, the DNA agrees better with TRBJ2-5, so the J call may be wrong. Germline values: CDR1 MDHEN, CDR2 SYDVKM. The CDR3 has 13 amino acids. Written as DNA, the CDR3 is TGTGCCACCTCACGGGCCGGGGACGAGACCCAGTACTTC. Its translation is CATSRAGDETQYF.

This clone was seen more than once but under ten times. V is TRBV7-2 and J is TRBJ2-7; TRBD2 matches 9 bases. This CDR3 has 16 residues. Trimming took 1 base from V and 2 from J; bases not matched to a gene: 6. The germline CDR1 and CDR2 sequences are SGHTA and FQGNSA. CDR3 sequence: CASSLDSGGTPYEQYF. The CDR3 nucleotides read TGTGCCAGCAGCTTAGACAGCGGGGGGACCCCCTACGAGCAGTACTTC. Looking up the rest from reference TRBV7-2 and TRBJ2-7 gives the full variable domain: GAGVSQSPSNKVTEKGKDVELRCDPISGHTALYWYRQSLGQGLEFLIYFQGNSAPDKSGLPSDRFSAERTGGSVSTLTIQRTQQEDSAVYLCASSLDSGGTPYEQYFGPGTRLTVT.

The chain employs TRBV7-2 and TRBJ2-5; 7 bases fit TRBD2. With 1 base clipped from V and 4 bases from J, the junction kept 3 bases outside the gene matches. CDR3 length: 14 amino acids. Germline assignment: CDR1 SGHTA and CDR2 FQGNSA. CDR3 in amino acids: CASSLEPSGETQYF. For the CDR3, the DNA is TGTGCCAGCAGCTTAGAACCTAGCGGAGAGACCCAGTACTTC.

The chain links TRBV9 to TRBJ1-2, with TRBD1 matching over 8 bases. The germline V gene encodes CDR1 SGDLS and CDR2 YYNGEE. The CDR3 is made up of 14 amino acids. Unmatched junction bases numbered 8, after V lost 0 bases and J lost 10 bases. CDR3 in DNA: TGTGCCAGCAGCGTAGATCCAGGGGGCAGGACCTACACCTTC. This encodes CASSVDPGGRTYTF.

The J gene is TRBJ2-4, the V gene TRBV2; D call uncertain. The germline V and J ends were trimmed by 7 bases and 0 bases, with 10 bases remaining between them. Germline CDR1 and CDR2: SNHLY and FYNNEI. The CDR3 has 14 amino acids. The CDR3 DNA follows: TGTGCCAGCAAACCACCACTAGCCAAAAACATTCAGTACTTC. It specifies CASKPPLAKNIQYF.

This clone appeared once. The CDR3 sequence: CAWSVLPGGVTEAFF. CDR3 sequence (DNA): TGTGCCTGGAGTGTATTGCCGGGAGGGGTGACTGAAGCTTTCTTT. The J gene is TRBJ1-1, the V gene TRBV30, with D maybe TRBD1 (5 bases). The V gene's germline CDR1 is GTSNPN and CDR2 SVGIG (reference sequence). The CDR3 spans 15 residues. Trimming removed 0 bases from V and 5 bases from J, with 16 bases in between.